Sequencing of this T cell receptor (beta chain) was carried out in a study of T cell repertoires in cytomegalovirus infection. The wider study: Selected CMV epitopes included recently identified HLA-C-restricted ones as well as well-studied HLA-B-restricted ones. Both CMV infection and a matching HLA type were indicated by public TCR beta signatures. Notes on the study in general: CMV-specific TCR beta clonotypes restricted by HLA-C dominated the ex vivo response.

This CDR3 has 19 amino acids. CDR1 is SNHLY and CDR2 is FYNNEI in the germline V gene. V shed 9 bases, J shed 4 bases, and the junction held 22 bases outside the gene matches. TCRdb reprocessed the reads via MiXCR and lists one record per CDR3 protein. The sample holds roughly 800,000 distinct CDR3 sequences, 25% to 35% seen once. Note on this clonotype: Its antigen is not known.

The sequenced sample was cultured CD8+ T cells from PBMCs, obtained from culture after CMV antigen stimulation. V and J are TRBV2 and TRBJ2-1, with TRBD2 matching 9 bases. This TCR came from a human donor in good health (CMV status not recorded). Some clones in this sample may be carry-over from other donors' samples. The CDR3 nucleotides read TGTGCCAGGGGCCTGGGCAGCGGGGGGCTCCGGGCCGTTTACAATGAGCAGTTCTTC. Protein: CARGLGSGGLRAVYNEQFF.